Shown below are 27 T cell receptor beta chains from a single sample sequenced in a study of blood T cell repertoires in COVID-19 (dated by TCRdb to about 2020). The library came from the immunoSEQ multiplex PCR assay. This is the immuneACCESS table as TCRdb keeps it, with only in-frame sequences that have V and J called. A part of the clones is gone; compared with another copy, unresolved V genes explain less than half, and the rest is unexplained. Here the sample has about 280,000 clones; roughly 91% occur a single time. The leading ten clones occupy 2% to 2.5% of the sample. Sequences were obtained from PBMCs or T cells enriched from blood (not recorded which). The receptors stem from an older woman in a cohort exposed to, infected with or recovered from COVID-19 (not recorded which).

This sequence joins TRBV12-2 and TRBJ2-1; TRBD1 is the table's D call and was not checked against the DNA. TRBV12-2 has pseudogene status. The CDR3 spans 15 residues. The CDR3 sequence: CASRLEGEAYNEQFF. CDR3 in DNA: TGTGCAAGTCGCTTAGAGGGGGAAGCCTACAATGAGCAGTTCTTC.

The genes are TRBV3-1 (or the pseudogene TRBV3-2) and TRBJ2-3, with D possibly being TRBD1 (5 bases). The V end lost 4 bases, the J end lost 2 bases, and 13 bases lay between the germline ends. This CDR3 has 15 amino acids. The germline CDR1 and CDR2 sequences are LGHDT and YNNKEL (reference sequence). CDR3 sequence reads: CASSRRDRITDTQYF. CDR3 DNA sequence: TGTGCCAGCAGCCGCCGAGACAGAATCACAGATACGCAGTATTTT.

The chain recombines TRBV24-1 with TRBJ2-5, with 8 bases matching TRBD1. The CDR3 length is 16 residues. Germline CDR1 reads KGHDR; CDR2 reads SFDVKD. The V segment lost 4 bases and the J segment 2 bases; nucleotides outside the gene matches: 8. For the CDR3, the DNA is TGTGCCACCAGTGACCCGGGGACAGGATATCAAGAGACCCAGTACTTC. It translates to CATSDPGTGYQETQYF.

The chain joins TRBV5-4 to TRBJ2-1; 10 nucleotides align to TRBD2. The CDR3 sequence is 14 residues long. CDR1 SGHNT and CDR2 YYREEE come from the germline V gene (reference sequence). V shed 4 bases, J shed 6 bases, and the junction held 4 bases outside the gene matches. The CDR3 DNA reads as TGTGCCAGCAGCCGGACTAGCGGCCTCAATGAGCAGTTCTTC. Its protein is CASSRTSGLNEQFF.

The V gene is TRBV5-1, the J gene TRBJ2-2, with 7 positions matching TRBD2. The CDR3 contains 16 residues. The V and J ends lost 0 bases and 2 bases, in that order; junction bases with no gene match: 4. In germline, CDR1 is SGHRS, CDR2 YFSETQ. Here the CDR3 DNA reads TGCGCCAGCAGCTTGGGGCTAGCGGTTAACACCGGGGAGCTGTTTTTT. Translation gives CASSLGLAVNTGELFF.

The rearrangement joins TRBV6-5 to TRBJ2-5, with a weak D call TRBD2 (6 bases). Germline V gene lookup returns CDR1 MNHEY and CDR2 SVGAGI. The CDR3 has 13 residues. The germline V and J ends were trimmed by 2 bases and 5 bases, with 9 bases remaining between them. The CDR3 coding sequence is TGTGCCAGCAGTTACCGGGGGATGGAGACCCAGTACTTC. This codes for CASSYRGMETQYF.

This clone was observed a single time. The V gene is TRBV18, the J gene TRBJ2-7; tentative D call: TRBD2 (5 bases). Germline-derived CDR1 and CDR2 are KGHSH and LQKENI. V lost 0 bases to trimming and J lost 2 bases, with 11 bases between them. This CDR3 has 15 amino acids. CDR3 region: CASSPPSGGAYEQYF. The CDR3 DNA follows: TGTGCCAGCTCACCACCCAGCGGAGGCGCCTACGAGCAGTACTTC.

This chain uses TRBV5-1 with TRBJ2-7, with 7 bases lining up with TRBD1. Trimming cost V 1 base and J 4 bases; bases outside gene matches: 8. The CDR3 sequence is 15 residues long. Germline V gene sequence: CDR1 SGHRS, CDR2 YFSETQ. The CDR3 is CASSLYPGQNYEQYF. Written as DNA, the CDR3 is TGCGCCAGCAGCTTGTATCCGGGACAGAATTACGAGCAGTACTTC.

The V call is TRBV4-1, the J call TRBJ1-5; D remains ambiguous. This CDR3 spans 12 amino acids. Germline V gives CDR1 MGHRA, CDR2 YSYEKL. V lost 4 bases and J lost 6, with 7 bases in between. The CDR3 sequence: CASSPPGQPQHF. CDR3 bases: TGCGCCAGCAGCCCGCCAGGTCAGCCCCAGCATTTT.

The chain couples TRBV7-9 to TRBJ2-7; 14 bases map to TRBD2. The CDR3 runs to 14 residues. V shed 6 bases and J 5 bases; nucleotides not matched to a gene: 3. CDR1 is SEHNR, CDR2 FQNEAQ, per germline (reference sequence). This CDR3 reads CASRRLAGGNEQYF. CDR3 DNA sequence: TGTGCCAGCAGGCGACTAGCGGGAGGGAACGAGCAGTACTTC.

Here the CDR3 DNA reads TGCGCCAGCAGCTTGGGGACAGGGGACAATTCACCCCTCCACTTT. Translating it yields CASSLGTGDNSPLHF. The V gene is TRBV5-1, the J gene TRBJ1-6, with 9 bases fitting TRBD1. Trimming took 0 bases from V and 7 from J; bases not matched to a gene: 2. The CDR3 length is 15 residues. The germline V gene has CDR1 SGHRS and CDR2 YFSETQ.

This chain joins TRBV7-9 and TRBJ2-7; TRBD1 agrees at 11 bases. Losses at the gene ends were 5 bases for V and 0 bases for J; bases not matched to a gene: 3. CDR3 length: 15 amino acids. CDR1 is SEHNR, CDR2 FQNEAQ, per germline (reference sequence). CDR3 DNA: TGTGCCAGCAGCGTGGGACAGGGGGTCTCCTACGAGCAGTACTTC. This encodes CASSVGQGVSYEQYF.

This chain connects TRBV30 to TRBJ1-2; D is possibly TRBD1 (6 bases). V was pared by 5 bases and J by 6 bases, with 19 bases between. Germline V gene sequence: CDR1 GTSNPN, CDR2 SVGIG (reference sequence). This CDR3 region has 14 residues. The CDR3 region is CAWLLRGGANGYTF. The DNA for the CDR3 is TGTGCCTGGCTCTTGAGGGGGGGCGCGAATGGCTACACCTTC.

The gene calls are TRBV2 and TRBJ2-1, with 8 positions matching TRBD2. Germline lookup yields CDR1 SNHLY and CDR2 FYNNEI. Germline trimming cut 8 bases from V and 5 bases from J; bases unmatched to any gene: 11. The CDR3 sequence is 15 residues long. This CDR3 is CASVGGLAGNNEQFF. In DNA, the CDR3 is TGTGCCAGCGTGGGGGGCTTAGCGGGAAACAATGAGCAGTTCTTC.

The chain carries TRBV3-1 (or the pseudogene TRBV3-2) and TRBJ2-1, with 10 bases identical to TRBD2. The ends lost 1 base at V and 9 bases at J; junction bases unmatched: 6. The V gene's germline CDR1 is LGHDT and CDR2 YNNKEL (reference sequence). This CDR3 is 15 amino acids long. Here the CDR3 reads CASSQVSGRAGEQFF. The CDR3 nucleotides are TGTGCCAGCAGCCAAGTCAGCGGGAGGGCCGGTGAGCAGTTCTTC.

The V gene is TRBV24-1, the J gene TRBJ1-6, with 9 bases matching TRBD1. The V gene end was trimmed by 9 bases and the J gene end by 7 bases; junction bases not matched to a gene: 3. The CDR3 consists of 13 residues. Germline CDR1 is KGHDR and CDR2 is SFDVKD. The CDR3 sequence is CATSGTGNSPLHF. As DNA, the CDR3 is TGTGCCACCTCCGGGACAGGGAATTCACCCCTCCACTTT.

The J gene is TRBJ1-2, the V gene TRBV28, with D uncertain. CDR1 MDHEN and CDR2 SYDVKM come from the germline V gene. V lost 3 bases, J lost 4 bases, and 15 bases lay in between. The CDR3 length is 15 residues. The CDR3 DNA is TGTGCCAGCAGTTTTAACCCGGGATTAGGCTATGGCTACACCTTC. Translating it yields CASSFNPGLGYGYTF.

This chain connects TRBV11-2 to TRBJ1-3, with D possibly matching TRBD1 (5 bases). Trimming stripped 5 bases from V and 0 bases from J, with 14 bases between. The CDR3 spans 16 residues. Germline V gene data show CDR1 as SGHAT and CDR2 as FQNNGV. CDR3 nucleotides: TGTGCCAGCAGCCTCGGGGGATCGAGCTCTGGAAACACCATATATTTT. This sequence encodes CASSLGGSSSGNTIYF.

CDR3 DNA: TGTGCCAGTAGTCGGGGACAGGGGTATCACGAGCAGTACTTC. It specifies CASSRGQGYHEQYF. J is TRBJ2-7 and V is TRBV19, with TRBD1 identical over 10 bases. Losses at the gene ends were 5 bases for V and 5 bases for J; bases not matched to a gene: 6. This CDR3 is built from 14 residues. Germline loops: CDR1 LNHDA, CDR2 SQIVND (reference sequence).

This chain uses TRBV9 with TRBJ2-7; D is unresolved. V was pared by 0 bases and J by 1 base, with 11 bases between. From germline, CDR1 is SGDLS and CDR2 YYNGEE. The CDR3 spans 15 residues. The CDR3 region is CASSVDSFGSYEQYF. Written as DNA, the CDR3 is TGTGCCAGCAGCGTAGACAGCTTCGGTTCCTACGAGCAGTACTTC.

This clone came up once. V and J are TRBV30 and TRBJ2-1, with TRBD2 identical over 11 bases. V trimming: 4 bases; J trimming: 9 bases; junction bases outside the gene matches: 8. The CDR3 extends over 14 amino acids. The germline V gene has CDR1 GTSNPN and CDR2 SVGIG (reference sequence). CDR3 bases: TGTGCCTGGAAACCTAGCGGGAGGTGGGGTGAGCAGTTCTTC. Translated, it gives CAWKPSGRWGEQFF.

The chain employs TRBV7-2 and TRBJ2-1; D is possibly TRBD2 (6 bases). Germline V gives CDR1 SGHTA, CDR2 FQGNSA. Trimming removed 5 bases at V and 4 bases at J, with 15 bases between. The CDR3 is 15 residues long. This CDR3 reads CASSRTTAGYNEQFF. Here the CDR3 DNA reads TGTGCCAGCAGCCGGACGACCGCGGGGTACAATGAGCAGTTCTTC.

The chain employs TRBV19 and TRBJ1-3; D uncertain. Germline V gives CDR1 LNHDA, CDR2 SQIVND (reference sequence). The CDR3 covers 13 residues. Trimming cost V 3 bases and J 7 bases, with 10 bases left between them. The CDR3 sequence: CASSMSGSNTIYF. The CDR3 DNA follows: TGTGCCAGTAGTATGTCCGGGAGTAACACCATATATTTT.

CDR3: CASTSGSYNEQFF. DNA for the CDR3: TGTGCCAGCACTAGCGGGAGTTACAATGAGCAGTTCTTC. The rearrangement uses TRBV25-1 and TRBJ2-1; 10 bases agree with TRBD2. Trimming took 7 bases from V and 4 from J; bases not matched to a gene: 1. The CDR3 is 13 residues long. CDR1 is MGHDK and CDR2 is SYGVNS in the germline V gene.

The rearrangement uses TRBV7-9 and TRBJ2-2; the D gene is possibly TRBD1 (7 bases). The V end lost 0 bases, the J end lost 5 bases, and 19 bases lay between the germline ends. This CDR3 region has 18 residues. The germline gives CDR1 SEHNR, CDR2 FQNEAQ (reference sequence). DNA for the CDR3: TGTGCCAGCAGCTTAGCGCGACAGGGAGGTTACGGAACCGGGGAGCTGTTTTTT. Encoded protein: CASSLARQGGYGTGELFF.

CDR3 region: CASSEGAGGYTF. CDR3 DNA: TGTGCCAGCAGTGAAGGCGCTGGTGGCTACACCTTC. V gene TRBV2 combines with J gene TRBJ1-2; D not certain. This CDR3 is 12 amino acids long. V was pared by 1 base and J by 7 bases, with 7 bases between. CDR1 and CDR2 from the germline V gene are SNHLY and FYNNEI.

This chain joins TRBV18 and TRBJ1-5; TRBD1 aligns across 11 bases. V dropped 8 bases and J dropped 4; count of bases not matched to a gene: 4. The CDR3 runs 14 residues. The germline V gene has CDR1 KGHSH and CDR2 LQKENI. The CDR3 here is CASGGQGVNQPQHF. DNA of the CDR3: TGTGCCAGCGGGGGACAGGGGGTTAATCAGCCCCAGCATTTT.